The 7 T cell receptor beta chains below were found in one sample sequenced in a study of early T cells in non-severe SARS-CoV-2 infection. MiXCR, run by TCRdb on the 5' RACE reads, gives a single entry per CDR3 protein. Of about 48,000 distinct CDR3 sequences in the sample, around 9.5% are singletons; the top ten hold about 8.3%. Sequences were obtained from whole blood. The source is an adult who was a healthcare worker with PCR-confirmed SARS-CoV-2 infection or an uninfected control (not recorded which).

This clonotype was seen repeatedly, ten times or more. The chain uses TRBV12-3 or TRBV12-4 and TRBJ1-1, with 9 bases aligning to TRBD1. This CDR3 is built from 15 residues. V dropped 3 bases and J dropped 1; count of bases not matched to a gene: 3. The CDR3 loop is CASSLGQGRNTEAFF. The CDR3 DNA is TGTGCCAGCAGTTTGGGACAGGGCAGGAACACTGAAGCTTTCTTT.

In this sample, this clonotype turned up many times. The V gene is TRBV5-1, the J gene TRBJ1-4; no reliable D call. Looked up from germline, CDR1 is SGHRS and CDR2 is YFSETQ. Trimming took 1 base from V and 8 from J, leaving 15 bases between them. The CDR3 is 15 amino acids. The CDR3 DNA sequence: TGCGCCAGCAGCTTGCAGAGCAGGTTCGGGGAAAAACTGTTTTTT. Amino acids: CASSLQSRFGEKLFF.

This clonotype has at least ten counts. V and J are TRBV28 and TRBJ2-6; D uncertain. Per the germline V gene, CDR1 is MDHEN and CDR2 is SYDVKM. Trimming stripped 4 bases from V and 0 bases from J, with 7 bases between. This CDR3 spans 15 amino acids. The CDR3 protein is CASSYGFSGANVLTF. CDR3 DNA: TGTGCCAGCAGTTACGGCTTCTCTGGGGCCAACGTCCTGACTTTC.

The rearrangement links TRBV5-1 to TRBJ2-2; maybe TRBD2 (6 bases). The germline V gene has CDR1 SGHRS and CDR2 YFSETQ. This CDR3 region has 15 residues. V was shortened by 4 bases and J by 2 bases, with 12 bases between the two germline ends. The CDR3 DNA reads as TGCGCCAGCAGCCCCCGGGGACTTAACACCGGGGAGCTGTTTTTT. Encoded protein: CASSPRGLNTGELFF.

This clonotype was picked up a small number of times. The chain couples TRBV7-2 to TRBJ2-3; D is possibly TRBD1 (6 bases). This CDR3 is built from 16 residues. Trimming removed 0 bases at V and 11 bases at J, with 21 bases between. The germline V gene encodes CDR1 SGHTA and CDR2 FQGNSA. The CDR3 coding sequence is TGTGCCAGCAGCTTAGCCGGCGGGCAGCCAGCAGGGGTGCAGTATTTT. This translates into CASSLAGGQPAGVQYF. Using reference TRBV7-2 and TRBJ2-3 for the parts outside the CDR3, the full variable domain is GAGVSQSPSNKVTEKGKDVELRCDPISGHTALYWYRQSLGQGLEFLIYFQGNSAPDKSGLPSDRFSAERTGGSVSTLTIQRTQQEDSAVYLCASSLAGGQPAGVQYFGPGTRLTVL.

As concerns this clonotype: Relative to the germline gene, one junction end is altered; a read error may explain this. This rearrangement joins TRBV6-2 or TRBV6-3 to TRBJ2-1, with 10 bases matching TRBD2. The germline V gene has CDR1 MNHEY and CDR2 SVGEGT. The CDR3 loop spans 17 amino acids. The CDR3 sequence is CASSYSQLAGSHNDQFF. The CDR3 DNA reads as TGTGCCAGCAGTTATTCCCAACTAGCGGGAAGTCACAATGACCAGTTCTTC.

This clonotype was seen a few times. The chain recombines TRBV6-5 with TRBJ1-2, with TRBD1 matching over 8 bases. The germline gives CDR1 MNHEY, CDR2 SVGAGI. The CDR3 runs 15 residues. V lost 2 bases, J lost 4 bases, and 6 bases stayed unmatched. CDR3 nucleotide sequence: TGTGCCAGCAGTTACATCCTTGGGACAGGCTATGGCTACACCTTC. Its protein is CASSYILGTGYGYTF.